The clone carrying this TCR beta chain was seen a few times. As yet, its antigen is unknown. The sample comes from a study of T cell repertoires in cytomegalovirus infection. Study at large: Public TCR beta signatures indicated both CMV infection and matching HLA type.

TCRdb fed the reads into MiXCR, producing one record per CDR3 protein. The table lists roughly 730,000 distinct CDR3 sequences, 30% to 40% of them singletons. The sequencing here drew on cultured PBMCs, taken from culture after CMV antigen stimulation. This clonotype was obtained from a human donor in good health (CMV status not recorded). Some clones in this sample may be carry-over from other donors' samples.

CDR3 DNA: TGTGCCAGCAGTTTAAGCACCAATTTGGAAGAGACCCAGTACTTC. Translating it yields CASSLSTNLEETQYF. J is TRBJ2-5 and V is TRBV12-3 or TRBV12-4; the D is unclear. V shed 2 bases and J shed 3 bases, with 13 bases lying between them. The CDR3 has 15 residues.